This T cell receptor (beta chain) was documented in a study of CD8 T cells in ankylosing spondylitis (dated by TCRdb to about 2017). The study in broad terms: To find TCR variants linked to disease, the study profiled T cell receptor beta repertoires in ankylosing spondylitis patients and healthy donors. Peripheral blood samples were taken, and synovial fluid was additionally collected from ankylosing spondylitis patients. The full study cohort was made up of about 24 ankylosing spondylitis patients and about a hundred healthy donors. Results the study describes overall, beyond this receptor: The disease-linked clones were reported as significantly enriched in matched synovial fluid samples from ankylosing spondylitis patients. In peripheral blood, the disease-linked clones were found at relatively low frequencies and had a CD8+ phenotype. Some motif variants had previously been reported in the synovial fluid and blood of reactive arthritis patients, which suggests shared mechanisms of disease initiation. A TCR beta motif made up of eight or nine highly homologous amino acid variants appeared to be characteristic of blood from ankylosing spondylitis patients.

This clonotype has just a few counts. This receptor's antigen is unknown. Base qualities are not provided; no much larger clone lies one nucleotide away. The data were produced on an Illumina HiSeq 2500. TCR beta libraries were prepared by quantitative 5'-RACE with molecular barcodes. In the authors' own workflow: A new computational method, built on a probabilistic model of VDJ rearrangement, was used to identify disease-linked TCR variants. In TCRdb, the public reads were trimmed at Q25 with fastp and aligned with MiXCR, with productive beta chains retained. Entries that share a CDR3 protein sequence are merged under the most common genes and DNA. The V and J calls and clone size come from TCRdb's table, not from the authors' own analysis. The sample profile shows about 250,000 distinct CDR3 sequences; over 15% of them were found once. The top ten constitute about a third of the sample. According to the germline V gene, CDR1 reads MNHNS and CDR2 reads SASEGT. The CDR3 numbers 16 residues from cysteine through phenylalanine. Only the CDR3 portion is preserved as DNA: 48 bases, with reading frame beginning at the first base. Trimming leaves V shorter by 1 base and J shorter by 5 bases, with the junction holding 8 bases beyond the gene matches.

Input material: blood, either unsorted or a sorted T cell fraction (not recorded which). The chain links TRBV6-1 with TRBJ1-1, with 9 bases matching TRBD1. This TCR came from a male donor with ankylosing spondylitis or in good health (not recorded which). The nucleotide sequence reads TGTGCCAGCAGTGAAGGCGGGGACAGGGTGTGGACTGAAGCTTTCTTT. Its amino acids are CASSEGGDRVWTEAFF.